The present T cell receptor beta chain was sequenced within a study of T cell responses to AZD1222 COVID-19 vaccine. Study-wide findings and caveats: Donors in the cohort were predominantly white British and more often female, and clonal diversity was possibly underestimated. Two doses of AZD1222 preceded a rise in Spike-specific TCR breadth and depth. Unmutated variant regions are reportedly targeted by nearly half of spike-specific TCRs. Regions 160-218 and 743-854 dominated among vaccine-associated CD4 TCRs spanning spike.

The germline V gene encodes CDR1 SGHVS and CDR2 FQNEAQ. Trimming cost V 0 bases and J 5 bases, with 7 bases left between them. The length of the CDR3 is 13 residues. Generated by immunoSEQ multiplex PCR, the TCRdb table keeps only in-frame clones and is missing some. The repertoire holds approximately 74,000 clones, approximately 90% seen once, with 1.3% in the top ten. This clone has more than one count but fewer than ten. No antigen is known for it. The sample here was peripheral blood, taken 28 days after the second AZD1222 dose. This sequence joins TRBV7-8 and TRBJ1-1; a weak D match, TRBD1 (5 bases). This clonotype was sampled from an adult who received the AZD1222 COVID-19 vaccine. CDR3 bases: TGTGCCAGCAGCTTAGCAGGGGTTACTGAAGCTTTCTTT. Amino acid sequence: CASSLAGVTEAFF. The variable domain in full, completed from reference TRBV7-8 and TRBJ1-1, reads GAGVSQSPRYKVAKRGQDVALRCDPISGHVSLFWYQQALGQGPEFLTYFQNEAQLDKSGLPSDRFFAERPEGSVSTLKIQRTQQEDSAVYLCASSLAGVTEAFFGQGTRLTVV.